The T cell receptor beta chain described here comes from a study of T cell responses to AZD1222 COVID-19 vaccine. Looking at the study overall: Recipients boosted at about 4 weeks or about 12 weeks are pooled. Study-wide points: Two AZD1222 doses significantly raised spike-specific TCR breadth and depth over controls.

The protocol was immunoSEQ multiplex PCR, while the TCRdb copy is restricted to in-frame clones and leaves out a portion. The repertoire holds 98,000 or so clones, with 70% to 90% as singletons. V lost 2 bases to trimming and J lost 0 bases, with 10 bases between them. The CDR3 loop spans 15 amino acids. Per germline, CDR1 MDHEN and CDR2 SYDVKM. A word on this clone: Its antigen is not known.

The sequence was collected from an adult in good health. This specimen was peripheral blood, taken on day 0 of AZD1222 vaccination. V usage is TRBV28 and J usage is TRBJ2-5, with D perhaps being TRBD1 or TRBD2 (5 bases each). The CDR3 protein is CASSLGWDHQETQYF. The CDR3 coding sequence is TGTGCCAGCAGTTTAGGGTGGGACCACCAAGAGACCCAGTACTTC.